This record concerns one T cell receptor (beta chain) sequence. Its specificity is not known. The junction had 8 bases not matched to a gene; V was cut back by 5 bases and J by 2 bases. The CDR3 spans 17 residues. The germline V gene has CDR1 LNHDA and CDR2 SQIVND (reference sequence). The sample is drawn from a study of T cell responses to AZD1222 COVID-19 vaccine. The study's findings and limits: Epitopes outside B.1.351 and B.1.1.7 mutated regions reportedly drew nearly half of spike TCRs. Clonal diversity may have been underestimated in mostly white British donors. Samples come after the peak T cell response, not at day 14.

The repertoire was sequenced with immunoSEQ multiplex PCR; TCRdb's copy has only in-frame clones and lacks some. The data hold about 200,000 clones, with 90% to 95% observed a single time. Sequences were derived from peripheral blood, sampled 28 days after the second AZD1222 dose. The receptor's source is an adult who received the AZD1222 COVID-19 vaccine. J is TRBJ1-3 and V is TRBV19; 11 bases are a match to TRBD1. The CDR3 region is CASSPRTGGLTGNTIYF. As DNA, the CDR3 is TGTGCCAGTAGTCCCAGGACAGGGGGCTTAACTGGAAACACCATATATTTT. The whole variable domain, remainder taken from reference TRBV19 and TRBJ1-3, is DGGITQSPKYLFRKEGQNVTLSCEQNLNHDAMYWYRQDPGQGLRLIYYSQIVNDFQKGDIAEGYSVSREKKESFPLTVTSAQKNPTAFYLCASSPRTGGLTGNTIYFGEGSWLTVV.